A single sample gave rise to the 24 T cell receptor beta chains below, sequenced in a study of T cells in Graves' hyperthyroidism and ophthalmopathy. Amplification of TCR beta CDR3 regions used RNA as the template. Carried out on the TCR CDR3, a first-round RT-PCR used the HTBI primer set. TCRdb reanalysed the multiplex PCR reads using MiXCR and keeps one entry per CDR3 protein. The table has 300,000 to 400,000 distinct CDR3 sequences, about 14% seen once. Sequenced sample: blood. The receptors shown here come from a woman aged 25 to 45 with Graves' ophthalmopathy.

This clonotype was detected only a few times. The chain is built from TRBV4-1 and TRBJ2-2; 8 nucleotides line up with TRBD2. J gave up 6 bases and V 1 base, and 7 bases lay outside the gene matches. The CDR3 sequence is 16 residues long. CDR1 and CDR2 from the germline V gene are MGHRA and YSYEKL. CDR3: CASSQVGGGLSGELFF. The CDR3 DNA follows: TGCGCCAGCAGCCAAGTCGGCGGGGGGCTTTCCGGGGAGCTGTTTTTT.

At least ten counts were recorded for this clonotype. The CDR3 DNA reads as TGTGCCAGCAGCGTAGGCCAGGGTGTAGGTGAAGCTTTCTTT. This encodes CASSVGQGVGEAFF. This rearrangement joins TRBV9 to TRBJ1-1; possibly TRBD1 for D (5 bases). There are 14 residues in the CDR3. Per germline, CDR1 SGDLS and CDR2 YYNGEE. Trimming stripped 0 bases from V and 7 bases from J, with 13 bases between.

In this sample, this clonotype turned up many times. The J gene is TRBJ2-5, the V gene TRBV12-3 or TRBV12-4; 13 nucleotides match TRBD2. After removal of 4 bases from V and 1 base from J, the junction contained 6 bases not matched to a gene. This CDR3 has 17 residues. DNA for the CDR3: TGTGCCAGCAGTTCCGGACTAGCGGGGGCACTCCAAGAGACCCAGTACTTC. This codes for CASSSGLAGALQETQYF.

This clonotype has a count of ten or more. The rearrangement joins TRBV27 to TRBJ1-2; D not certain. There are 15 residues in the CDR3. Trimming shortened V by 5 bases and J by 5 bases, and 18 bases separated the two germline ends. Germline V gene lookup returns CDR1 MNHEY and CDR2 SMNVEV (reference sequence). For the CDR3, the DNA is TGTGCCAGCAGTCTCCTCCGGGAGGCCGGTTATGGCTACACCTTC. It yields the protein CASSLLREAGYGYTF.

This clonotype appeared many times. This chain connects TRBV5-6 to TRBJ1-6, with 8 nucleotides matching TRBD1. Germline loops: CDR1 SGHDT, CDR2 YYEEEE. CDR3 size: 16 residues. The junction had 6 bases not matched to a gene; V was cut back by 1 base and J by 6 bases. The CDR3 DNA reads as TGTGCCAGCAGCTTGAGACAGGGGATTTTTAATTCACCCCTCCACTTT. Protein sequence: CASSLRQGIFNSPLHF. Filled out from reference TRBV5-6 and TRBJ1-6, the complete variable domain reads DAGVTQSPTHLIKTRGQQVTLRCSPKSGHDTVSWYQQALGQGPQFIFQYYEEEERQRGNFPDRFSGHQFPNYSSELNVNALLLGDSALYLCASSLRQGIFNSPLHFGNGTRLTVT.

This clonotype was counted many times. The chain links TRBV3-1 to TRBJ2-1; D ambiguous. V lost 2 bases and J lost 9, with 11 bases in between. Germline lookup yields CDR1 LGHDT and CDR2 YNNKEL (reference sequence). The CDR3 contains 13 residues. CDR3 sequence reads: CASSQWAVGEQFF. CDR3 DNA: TGTGCCAGCAGCCAATGGGCGGTGGGTGAGCAGTTCTTC.

This clonotype showed up many times. The V call is TRBV3-1, the J call TRBJ2-7; D remains unclear. V lost 4 bases to trimming and J lost 2 bases, with 12 bases between them. The germline gives CDR1 LGHDT, CDR2 YNNKEL (reference sequence). The CDR3 has 14 amino acids. The CDR3 is CASSPGVGTYEQYF. The CDR3 DNA follows: TGTGCCAGCAGCCCTGGTGTGGGGACCTACGAGCAGTACTTC.

The chain links TRBV15 to TRBJ1-2, with unresolved D. CDR3 length: 16 residues. The germline gives CDR1 LNHNV, CDR2 YYDKDF (reference sequence). V lost 0 bases to trimming and J lost 13 bases, with 24 bases between them. CDR3 DNA: TGTGCCACCAGCAGAGATTCAACATATTCGGATGAATATGGCACCTTC. This sequence encodes CATSRDSTYSDEYGTF.

The rearrangement links TRBV20-1 to TRBJ2-1, with a tentative D call TRBD2 (6 bases). The CDR3 loop spans 15 amino acids. The V gene lost 4 bases and the J gene lost 4 bases, with 17 bases spanning the gap. CDR1 is DFQATT and CDR2 is SNEGSKA in the germline V gene (reference sequence). The CDR3, as DNA: TGCAGTGCTACTTCGGGGCGGGGAGGTTACAATGAGCAGTTCTTC. Protein sequence: CSATSGRGGYNEQFF.

This clonotype was picked up a small number of times. V and J are TRBV6-1 and TRBJ1-3; D is ambiguous. This CDR3 is built from 13 residues. The V end lost 7 bases, the J end lost 0 bases, and 7 bases lay between the germline ends. Germline lookup yields CDR1 MNHNS and CDR2 SASEGT. The DNA for the CDR3 is TGTGCCAGCACGGAGAGCTCTGGAAACACCATATATTTT. It specifies CASTESSGNTIYF.

Concerning this clonotype itself: A read error may explain this, as a much larger clone is one base away. This chain connects TRBV2 to TRBJ2-5; D possibly matches TRBD1 or TRBD2 (5 bases each). Looked up from germline, CDR1 is SNHLY and CDR2 is FYNNEI. This CDR3 is built from 15 residues. Written as DNA, the CDR3 is TGTGCCAGCAGACCCACACGGGGCCGGGTGGAGACCCAGTGCTTC. It yields the protein CASRPTRGRVETQCF.

This clonotype was recorded many times. The V call is TRBV27, the J call TRBJ2-7, with 8 nucleotides matching TRBD1. This CDR3 comprises 14 residues. V lost 5 bases, J lost 4 bases, and 7 bases stayed unmatched. Germline loops: CDR1 MNHEY, CDR2 SMNVEV (reference sequence). Written as DNA, the CDR3 is TGTGCCAGCAGTCCACAGGGGGTTGGGTACGAGCAGTACTTC. Translation gives CASSPQGVGYEQYF.

The table lists this clonotype with a few counts. The chain carries TRBV4-1 and TRBJ1-1; no clear D. Germline V gives CDR1 MGHRA, CDR2 YSYEKL. The CDR3 contains 13 residues. The V gene lost 3 bases and the J gene lost 1 base, with 6 bases spanning the gap. The CDR3 region is CASSQTSNTEAFF. The CDR3 nucleotides are TGCGCCAGCAGCCAGACATCGAACACTGAAGCTTTCTTT.

This clonotype was found a few times. This rearrangement joins TRBV29-1 to TRBJ2-7; D is perhaps TRBD1 (6 bases). Per the germline V gene, CDR1 is SQVTM and CDR2 is ANQGSEA. V lost 7 bases and J 2 bases, leaving 12 bases between the germline ends. CDR3 size: 12 residues. The CDR3 region is CSGGTQTYEQYF. CDR3 nucleotides: TGCAGCGGGGGGACACAGACCTACGAGCAGTACTTC.

The J gene is TRBJ2-2, the V gene TRBV7-6; perhaps D is TRBD1 or TRBD2 (6 bases each). Germline values: CDR1 SGHVS, CDR2 FNYEAQ. This CDR3 is 19 amino acids long. Trimming left V 5 bases short and J 0 bases short, with 22 bases between. The chain's CDR3 is CASSLSAGGPVANTGELFF. CDR3 nucleotide sequence: TGTGCCAGCAGCCTTAGCGCTGGGGGGCCGGTCGCGAACACCGGGGAGCTGTTTTTT.

This clonotype was observed many times. The chain has TRBV6-5 and TRBJ1-6; 9 bases fit TRBD1. V was pared by 0 bases and J by 10 bases, with 10 bases of the junction left unmatched. CDR1 and CDR2 (germline): MNHEY, SVGAGI. The CDR3 is 17 amino acids. In DNA, the CDR3 is TGTGCCAGCAGTTACTCGAGAACAGGGGGCCCTAGGTCACCCCTCCACTTT. Its translation is CASSYSRTGGPRSPLHF.

In its sample, this clonotype was seen a few times. The chain recombines TRBV24-1 with TRBJ2-6; no clear D gene. CDR3 length: 13 amino acids. CDR1 is KGHDR and CDR2 is SFDVKD in the germline V gene. The V gene lost 5 bases and the J gene lost 2 bases, with 3 bases spanning the gap. The CDR3 is CATSGPGANVLTF. CDR3 nucleotide sequence: TGTGCCACCAGTGGACCTGGGGCCAACGTCCTGACTTTC.

The rearrangement uses TRBV28 and TRBJ1-6; D unclear. Germline V gene sequence: CDR1 MDHEN, CDR2 SYDVKM. The V and J ends lost 8 bases and 5 bases respectively, with 13 bases between them. CDR3 length: 14 residues. The CDR3 loop reads CASGPPRNNSPLHF. CDR3 bases: TGTGCCAGCGGACCCCCAAGGAATAATTCACCCCTCCACTTT.

Many counts were recorded for this clonotype. The V gene is TRBV6-1, the J gene TRBJ1-2; 7 bases map to TRBD1. CDR3 length: 13 amino acids. J gave up 4 bases and V 6 bases, and 5 bases lay outside the gene matches. Looked up from germline, CDR1 is MNHNS and CDR2 is SASEGT. CDR3 loop: CASRRDSPYGYTF. The CDR3 region has the DNA TGTGCCAGCAGGCGGGACAGTCCCTATGGCTACACCTTC.

This clonotype was found many times. The chain joins TRBV6-1 to TRBJ2-7, with D hard to call. Germline loops: CDR1 MNHNS, CDR2 SASEGT. The CDR3 length is 13 residues. V was trimmed by 3 bases and J by 3 bases, leaving 9 bases between them. Here the CDR3 reads CASSEVAVYEQYF. The DNA for the CDR3 is TGTGCCAGCAGTGAGGTGGCAGTCTACGAGCAGTACTTC.

The V and J genes are TRBV5-4 and TRBJ2-5, with D maybe TRBD2 (6 bases). Trimming took 3 bases from V and 10 from J, leaving 7 bases between them. Germline CDR1 reads SGHNT; CDR2 reads YYREEE (reference sequence). The CDR3 totals 10 residues. The CDR3 DNA reads as TGTGCCAGCAGCTCGGGGGACCAGTACTTC. Translation gives CASSSGDQYF.

This clonotype was recorded many times. The rearrangement joins TRBV5-4 to TRBJ2-3, with D perhaps TRBD1 (5 bases). The V gene lost 3 bases and the J gene lost 6 bases, with 11 bases spanning the gap. From germline, CDR1 is SGHNT and CDR2 YYREEE (reference sequence). The CDR3 has 13 residues. The CDR3 sequence: CASSSRVGDTQYF. CDR3 in DNA: TGTGCCAGCAGCTCCAGGGTAGGGGATACGCAGTATTTT.

Ten or more counts support this clonotype. The rearrangement links TRBV20-1 to TRBJ2-3; 9 bases map to TRBD2. The V segment lost 3 bases and the J segment 6 bases; nucleotides outside the gene matches: 10. This CDR3 is 15 amino acids long. In germline, CDR1 is DFQATT, CDR2 SNEGSKA (reference sequence). The CDR3 here is CSARRGGAPTDTQYF. CDR3 in DNA: TGCAGTGCTAGGCGCGGGGGGGCCCCAACGGATACGCAGTATTTT.

This clonotype was seen a handful of times. This chain's CDR3 is CASRKTGGDEKLFF. CDR3 nucleotides: TGTGCCAGCAGAAAGACAGGGGGCGATGAAAAACTGTTTTTT. The rearrangement joins TRBV19 to TRBJ1-4; 10 positions match TRBD1. This CDR3 is 14 amino acids long. The trim removed 9 bases at V and 6 bases at J, leaving 7 bases unmatched. Germline-derived CDR1 and CDR2 are LNHDA and SQIVND (reference sequence).